These T cell receptor beta chains were read from a single sample in a study of follicular helper T cells after annual influenza vaccination. Sequencing was performed with immunoSEQ multiplex PCR; in TCRdb, only in-frame clones are kept and a portion is missing. The table includes about 10,000 clones, around 80% detected once. Sample: CXCR5+ CD38- circulating T follicular helper cells from blood, taken 7 days after influenza vaccination. Every receptor here comes from an adult who received the influenza vaccine. CDR3s include the opening cysteine and the closing phenylalanine or tryptophan. A D gene is named only where the DNA matches it firmly. Part of the rows lack a size; the others show once, few, many or a class for expanded clones.

j_gene	d_gene	abundance	v_gene	CDR3aa	CDR3nt
TRBJ1-2	NA	NA	TRBV28	CASSLDGNYGYTF	TGTGCCAGCAGTTTAGACGGGAACTATGGCTACACCTTC
TRBJ1-6	NA	NA	TRBV2	CASRDYEDSNSPLHF	TGTGCCAGCAGAGACTATGAAGACAGTAATTCACCCCTCCACTTT
TRBJ2-3	NA	once	TRBV9	CASSVGLGGDTQYF	TGTGCCAGCAGCGTAGGACTAGGAGGGGATACGCAGTATTTT
TRBJ2-5	NA	few	TRBV25-1	CASSVTGSRETQYF	TGTGCCAGCAGTGTCACAGGGTCGAGGGAGACCCAGTACTTC
TRBJ1-5	NA	NA	TRBV28	CASTEEFKSNQPQHF	TGTGCCAGCACTGAGGAATTTAAGAGCAATCAGCCCCAGCATTTT
TRBJ1-1	NA	NA	TRBV5-1	CASSLARGHPAFF	TGCGCCAGCAGCTTGGCGCGGGGACACCCGGCTTTCTTT
TRBJ1-2	NA	NA	TRBV13	CASSLGGAYGYTF	TGTGCCAGCAGCTTGGGGGGGGCCTATGGCTACACCTTC
TRBJ1-1	NA	NA	TRBV7-2	CASSLQQGVVTEAFF	TGTGCCAGCAGCCTGCAACAGGGAGTTGTCACTGAAGCTTTCTTT
TRBJ2-3	TRBD1	NA	TRBV10-3	CAASQGPEGETQYF	TGTGCCGCCTCACAGGGGCCCGAGGGGGAAACGCAGTATTTT
TRBJ2-7	TRBD1	few	TRBV25-1	CASTRTGGPYEQYF	TGTGCCAGCACACGGACAGGGGGTCCCTACGAGCAGTACTTC
TRBJ2-6	NA	NA	TRBV30	CAWSRQRANVLTF	TGTGCCTGGAGTAGGCAAAGGGCCAACGTCCTGACTTTC
TRBJ2-7	NA	NA	TRBV7-6	CASSPLDSYEQYF	TGTGCCAGCAGCCCCCTAGACAGCTACGAGCAGTACTTC
TRBJ2-1	NA	once	TRBV6-1	CAAKAGWSSNEQFF	TGTGCCGCGAAAGCTGGTTGGTCGTCCAATGAGCAGTTCTTC
TRBJ1-3	TRBD1	NA	TRBV23-1	CASRLTGEDTIYF	TGCGCCAGCCGTTTGACAGGGGAGGACACCATATATTTT
TRBJ2-7	TRBD1	NA	TRBV9	CASSVEGQGREQYF	TGTGCCAGCAGCGTAGAGGGACAGGGCCGCGAGCAGTACTTC
TRBJ1-4	NA	NA	TRBV6-1	CASVLQGTDEKLFF	TGTGCCAGCGTCCTCCAGGGGACCGATGAAAAACTGTTTTTT
TRBJ1-1	NA	once	TRBV5-1	CASRGQSLGQTEAFF	TGCGCCAGCAGAGGACAGTCCCTGGGTCAGACTGAAGCTTTCTTT
TRBJ1-2	NA	NA	TRBV5-1	CASSLLQAPAGGYTF	TGCGCCAGCAGCTTGCTACAGGCTCCTGCAGGGGGCTACACCTTC
TRBJ1-5	TRBD1	NA	TRBV19	CATRQGERDQPQHF	TGTGCCACCCGACAGGGGGAGAGGGATCAGCCCCAGCATTTT
TRBJ2-7	NA	NA	TRBV5-4	CASSSLGGSYEQYF	TGTGCCAGCAGCTCGTTGGGGGGCTCCTACGAGCAGTACTTC
TRBJ1-1	TRBD1	NA	TRBV30	CAWSRKGARNTEAFF	TGTGCCTGGAGTAGAAAGGGGGCAAGGAACACTGAAGCTTTCTTT
TRBJ2-7	TRBD2	few	TRBV11-2	CASSLNSNRASGLSYEQYF	TGTGCCAGCAGCTTAAATTCCAACCGGGCTAGCGGGCTATCCTACGAGCAGTACTTC
TRBJ2-6	NA	NA	TRBV2	CASSGDSGANVLTF	TGTGCCAGCAGTGGTGACTCTGGGGCCAACGTCCTGACTTTC
TRBJ2-1	TRBD1	once	TRBV10-3	CAISVRGQGRGEQFF	TGTGCCATCAGTGTGCGGGGACAGGGGAGAGGTGAGCAGTTCTTC
TRBJ2-2	TRBD1	NA	TRBV19	CASSINQGEKLFF	TGTGCCAGTAGTATAAACCAGGGGGAAAAGCTGTTTTTT
TRBJ1-2	NA	once	TRBV6-5	CASSPGYGYTF	TGTGCCAGCAGTCCAGGGTATGGCTACACCTTC
TRBJ2-2	NA	NA	TRBV19	CASSGSAETGELFF	TGTGCCAGCTCAGGCTCGGCGGAGACCGGGGAGCTGTTTTTT
TRBJ2-3	NA	NA	TRBV5-1	CASSVAVVTDTQYF	TGCGCCAGCAGCGTGGCGGTGGTGACAGATACGCAGTATTTT
TRBJ2-1	TRBD1	NA	TRBV7-8	CASSLESRGLRQFF	TGTGCCAGCAGCTTAGAAAGCAGGGGGTTGAGGCAGTTCTTC
TRBJ1-4	NA	NA	TRBV9	CASSNQPQNEKLFF	TGTGCCAGCAGCAATCAGCCACAGAATGAAAAACTGTTTTTT
TRBJ2-1	TRBD2	NA	TRBV30	CAWRLSSGGRSFF	TGTGCCTGGCGCCTTTCTAGCGGGGGGCGATCGTTCTTC
TRBJ1-4	NA	NA	TRBV7-2	CASSRDMEDEKLFF	TGTGCCAGCAGCCGGGACATGGAAGATGAAAAACTGTTTTTT
TRBJ2-3	NA	NA	TRBV21-1	CASSKEESGTRTDTQYF	TGTGCCAGCAGCAAAGAGGAAAGCGGGACCCGCACAGATACGCAGTATTTT
TRBJ1-1	NA	NA	TRBV7-9	CASSLAGNTEAFF	TGTGCCAGCAGCTTAGCCGGGAACACTGAAGCTTTCTTT
TRBJ2-1	TRBD1	NA	TRBV29-1	CSAAGQGNEQFF	TGCAGCGCCGCGGGACAGGGCAATGAGCAGTTCTTC
TRBJ1-2	NA	few	TRBV5-1	CASSLGTAEGGYTF	TGCGCCAGCAGCTTGGGGACTGCCGAAGGGGGCTACACCTTC
TRBJ2-5	TRBD2	NA	TRBV4-3	CASSLAIAGGRETQYF	TGCGCCAGCAGCCTTGCAATAGCGGGGGGTCGGGAGACCCAGTACTTC
TRBJ1-2	NA	NA	TRBV25-1	CASSSTGLYGYTF	TGTGCCAGCAGTAGCACAGGGTTGTATGGCTACACCTTC
TRBJ2-7	TRBD1	NA	TRBV27	CASRPTRDSPYEQYF	TGTGCCAGCAGACCAACCCGGGACAGCCCCTACGAGCAGTACTTC
TRBJ2-7	TRBD2	few	TRBV6-5	CASPPPLAGDYEQYF	TGTGCCAGCCCCCCTCCCCTAGCGGGGGACTACGAGCAGTACTTC
TRBJ1-2	NA	NA	TRBV10-3	CAINLRDGEYGYTF	TGTGCCATCAACCTAAGGGACGGAGAATATGGCTACACCTTC
TRBJ1-1	NA	few	TRBV2	CASSLTGGNTEAFF	TGTGCCAGCAGCCTGACAGGAGGGAACACTGAAGCTTTCTTT
TRBJ2-3	NA	NA	TRBV4-1	CASSPNSGGTDTQYF	TGCGCCAGCAGTCCGAATAGCGGAGGCACAGATACGCAGTATTTT
TRBJ1-5	NA	NA	TRBV4-1	CASSQDARQGGQPQHF	TGCGCCAGCAGCCAAGACGCAAGACAAGGGGGTCAGCCCCAGCATTTT
TRBJ2-1	NA	NA	TRBV30	CAWRNPHSGEQFF	TGTGCCTGGAGAAATCCACATAGCGGTGAGCAGTTCTTC
TRBJ2-6	TRBD1	NA	TRBV10-3	CAISTGGATAGANVLTF	TGTGCCATCAGTACAGGGGGCGCTACGGCTGGGGCCAACGTCCTGACTTTC
TRBJ2-7	NA	few	TRBV27	CASSLGGRAVLLLDYEQYF	NA
TRBJ1-1	TRBD1	NA	TRBV14	CASSHPDRGTEAFF	TGTGCCAGCAGCCACCCGGACAGGGGAACTGAAGCTTTCTTT
TRBJ2-2	NA	NA	TRBV7-8	CASSLMRETGELFF	TGTGCCAGCAGCTTAATGAGGGAAACCGGGGAGCTGTTTTTT
TRBJ2-7	TRBD1	NA	TRBV5-1	CASSLALDRDEQYF	TGCGCCAGCAGCTTGGCCCTGGACAGGGACGAGCAGTACTTC
TRBJ1-2	NA	NA	TRBV4-1	CASSQVRESYGYTF	TGCGCCAGCAGCCAAGTCCGGGAAAGCTATGGCTACACCTTC
TRBJ2-7	NA	NA	TRBV19	CASSIGGSRDEQYF	TGTGCCAGTAGTATAGGGGGAAGTCGGGACGAGCAGTACTTC
TRBJ1-1	TRBD1	NA	TRBV6-1	CASSVQGDTEAFF	TGTGCCAGCAGTGTACAGGGGGATACTGAAGCTTTCTTT
TRBJ2-3	NA	NA	TRBV7-6	CASSLGRTDTQYF	TGTGCCAGCAGCTTGGGTAGGACAGATACGCAGTATTTT
TRBJ1-2	NA	NA	TRBV5-1	CASSLEAGISNYGYTF	TGCGCCAGCAGCTTGGAGGCAGGCATTTCTAACTATGGCTACACCTTC
TRBJ1-5	NA	once	TRBV5-1	CASSLTPGNQPQHF	TGCGCCAGCAGCCTGACCCCTGGCAATCAGCCCCAGCATTTT
TRBJ1-2	NA	NA	TRBV9	CASSSPRDRKKDGYTF	TGTGCCAGCAGCTCGCCCCGTGACCGGAAGAAGGATGGCTACACCTTC
TRBJ1-2	NA	NA	TRBV7-9	CASSLQGFADGYTF	TGTGCCAGCAGCTTACAGGGGTTTGCAGATGGCTACACCTTC
TRBJ1-6	NA	few	TRBV15	CATSRDLQGSPLHF	TGTGCCACCAGCAGAGATCTTCAGGGTTCACCCCTCCACTTT